These 21 T cell receptor beta chains came from one sample sequenced in a study of cytomegalovirus exposure and HLA in healthy donors. In the PCR, 60 Vbeta and 13 Jbeta primers were used. Using immunoSEQ multiplex PCR, the repertoire was profiled, and TCRdb retains in-frame clones only, with some absent. The sample has some 200,000 clones, and its top ten clones hold about 0.8%. Source material: PBMCs. The receptors were gathered from a woman aged 18-35 years in good health and CMV-seropositive.

The chain employs TRBV5-1 and TRBJ2-5; TRBD2 matches 14 bases. The length of the CDR3 is 15 residues. The germline V gene has CDR1 SGHRS and CDR2 YFSETQ. Trimming at V came to 3 bases and at J to 4 bases, leaving 2 bases not matched to a gene. The CDR3 sequence: CASSYGTSGGETQYF. The CDR3 DNA sequence: TGCGCCAGCAGCTACGGGACTAGCGGGGGAGAGACCCAGTACTTC.

This rearrangement joins TRBV7-2 to TRBJ2-2; TRBD1 aligns across 9 bases. Germline values: CDR1 SGHTA, CDR2 FQGNSA. With V trimmed by 4 bases and J by 3 bases, 3 bases remained unmatched. The CDR3 has 15 residues. This CDR3 reads CASSSGQGYTGELFF. CDR3 sequence (DNA): TGTGCCAGCAGCTCGGGACAGGGATACACCGGGGAGCTGTTTTTT.

The chain employs TRBV2 and TRBJ2-1; the match to TRBD1 covers 10 bases. Germline CDR1 reads SNHLY; CDR2 reads FYNNEI. V lost 6 bases and J lost 1; bases outside the gene matches: 3. The CDR3 is 15 residues long. CDR3 sequence: CASRVGQGSYNEQFF. The CDR3, as DNA: TGTGCCAGCAGGGTGGGACAGGGGTCCTACAATGAGCAGTTCTTC.

The chain's CDR3 is CASSYESPGQGSYEQYF. Written as DNA, the CDR3 is TGTGCCAGCAGTTACGAGAGCCCGGGACAGGGATCCTACGAGCAGTACTTC. This chain connects TRBV27 to TRBJ2-7; 9 nucleotides match TRBD1. V gave up 4 bases and J gave up 1 base; unmatched junction bases: 11. From germline, CDR1 is MNHEY and CDR2 SMNVEV (reference sequence). CDR3 length: 17 amino acids.

The V gene is TRBV7-2, the J gene TRBJ2-3; 10 nucleotides line up with TRBD2. The germline CDR1 and CDR2 sequences are SGHTA and FQGNSA. Unmatched junction bases numbered 8, after V lost 5 bases and J lost 3 bases. This CDR3 comprises 16 residues. CDR3 sequence reads: CASSRSLAGRTDTQYF. CDR3 nucleotides: TGTGCCAGCAGCCGCTCACTAGCGGGACGTACAGATACGCAGTATTTT.

This chain connects TRBV29-1 to TRBJ1-1; D remains ambiguous. Germline CDR1 is SQVTM and CDR2 is ANQGSEA. The CDR3 spans 12 residues. Trimming pared 8 bases from V and 1 base from J, leaving 11 bases between. CDR3 nucleotide sequence: TGCAGCTCCTGGGGAGGGAACACTGAAGCTTTCTTT. Amino acids: CSSWGGNTEAFF.

The V call is TRBV18, the J call TRBJ2-5; TRBD1 matches at 9 bases. The end of the DNA is better explained by TRBJ2-7, so the J call may be wrong. Germline V gives CDR1 KGHSH, CDR2 LQKENI. This CDR3 region has 15 residues. The CDR3 DNA follows: TGTGCCAGCTCGGGAGGGGGACAGGGCTACTACGAGCAGTACTTC. Residues: CASSGGGQGYYEQYF.

The rearrangement links TRBV7-2 to TRBJ1-2, with D possibly TRBD1 on 5 matching bases. Germline lookup yields CDR1 SGHTA and CDR2 FQGNSA. CDR3 size: 13 residues. Trimming stripped 1 base from V and 3 bases from J, with 6 bases between. CDR3 amino acids: CASSLGRDYGYTF. CDR3 nucleotide sequence: TGTGCCAGCAGCTTAGGCAGGGACTATGGCTACACCTTC.

The J gene is TRBJ1-1, the V gene TRBV4-2; TRBD1 matches at 8 bases. CDR1 is LGHNA, CDR2 YNFKEQ, per germline. V dropped 6 bases and J dropped 0; count of bases not matched to a gene: 3. The length of the CDR3 is 14 residues. As DNA, the CDR3 is TGTGCCAGCAGACCAGGGGGCATGAACACTGAAGCTTTCTTT. Amino acid sequence: CASRPGGMNTEAFF.

The chain couples TRBV4-1 to TRBJ2-3; TRBD2 aligns across 7 bases. V trimming: 0 bases; J trimming: 5 bases; junction bases outside the gene matches: 14. Germline V gene lookup returns CDR1 MGHRA and CDR2 YSYEKL. The CDR3 loop spans 18 amino acids. The CDR3 DNA follows: TGCGCCAGCAGCCAAGAACTCGCGGGAGCGTACTCCAGAGATACGCAGTATTTT. This translates into CASSQELAGAYSRDTQYF.

This chain connects TRBV6-5 to TRBJ1-2, with D tentatively TRBD1 (5 bases). The CDR3 contains 14 residues. The V gene's germline CDR1 is MNHEY and CDR2 SVGAGI. V lost 3 bases to trimming and J lost 1 base, with 9 bases between them. The CDR3 sequence is CASSYWGDNYGYTF. CDR3 DNA: TGTGCCAGCAGTTATTGGGGGGATAACTATGGCTACACCTTC.

The chain is built from TRBV4-3 and TRBJ1-3; D is undetermined. V dropped 2 bases and J dropped 0 bases, with 11 bases sitting between them. CDR3 length equals 16 residues. Looked up from germline, CDR1 is LGHNA and CDR2 is YSLEER. This chain's CDR3 is CASSQSQELSGNTIYF. The CDR3 region has the DNA TGCGCCAGCAGCCAATCCCAGGAACTCTCTGGAAACACCATATATTTT.

The gene calls are TRBV2 and TRBJ1-1; the D gene is possibly TRBD1 (5 bases). CDR1 and CDR2 from the germline V gene are SNHLY and FYNNEI. The CDR3 totals 11 residues. V lost 4 bases, J lost 13 bases, and 13 bases lay in between. The CDR3: CASSGGLVDFF. CDR3 sequence (DNA): TGTGCCAGCAGTGGGGGACTGGTGGATTTCTTT.

This chain uses TRBV6-5 with TRBJ1-5, with 9 positions matching TRBD1. Germline V gene lookup returns CDR1 MNHEY and CDR2 SVGAGI. This CDR3 has 13 residues. Trimming cost V 4 bases and J 7 bases; bases outside gene matches: 2. The CDR3 loop is CASSSQGAQPQHF. Written as DNA, the CDR3 is TGTGCCAGCAGTTCACAGGGGGCCCAGCCCCAGCATTTT.

The chain carries TRBV6-5 and TRBJ1-2; D not certain. V lost 6 bases to trimming and J lost 2 bases, with 10 bases between them. The CDR3 extends over 13 amino acids. Germline values: CDR1 MNHEY, CDR2 SVGAGI. The CDR3 region has the DNA TGTGCCAGCAGCCGTCAAGCGAACTATGGCTACACCTTC. This sequence encodes CASSRQANYGYTF.

The chain combines TRBV7-4 with TRBJ2-1; 12 nucleotides line up with TRBD2. Per the germline V gene, CDR1 is SGHVT and CDR2 is SQSDAQ. Trimming removed 5 bases from V and 0 bases from J; junction bases left unmatched: 14. The CDR3 length is 20 residues. The CDR3 nucleotides are TGTGCCAGCAGCCCCCACTTCCGACTAGCGGGGGTCGTCTCCTACAATGAGCAGTTCTTC. Amino acids: CASSPHFRLAGVVSYNEQFF. Variable domain in full (rest from reference TRBV7-4 and TRBJ2-1): GAGVSQSPRYKVAKRGRDVALRCDSISGHVTLYWYRQTLGQGSEVLTYSQSDAQRDKSGRPSGRFSAERPERSVSTLKIQRTEQGDSAVYLCASSPHFRLAGVVSYNEQFFGPGTRLTVL.

The genes are TRBV6-1 and TRBJ2-1; no clear D. The CDR3 loop spans 12 amino acids. Deletions cut 1 base from V and 12 bases from J, with 10 bases between. Germline lookup yields CDR1 MNHNS and CDR2 SASEGT. The CDR3 DNA sequence: TGTGCCAGCAGTGAAGGGGCGCGTCGGCAGTTCTTC. This sequence encodes CASSEGARRQFF.

The rearrangement links TRBV11-2 to TRBJ2-1; 7 nucleotides agree with TRBD2. The CDR3 sequence is 17 residues long. CDR1 is SGHAT, CDR2 FQNNGV, per germline. Losses at the gene ends were 5 bases for V and 4 bases for J; bases not matched to a gene: 14. This chain's CDR3 is CASSLIRGRAVYNEQFF. In DNA form, the CDR3 reads TGTGCCAGCAGCCTAATCCGGGGGAGGGCCGTGTACAATGAGCAGTTCTTC.

The chain couples TRBV12-2 to TRBJ1-2; TRBD1 was called by the table and not checked on the DNA. TRBV12-2 is shown as a pseudogene. The CDR3 is 18 amino acids. The CDR3: CASRPRGRGRLPNYGYTF. The CDR3 DNA is TGTGCAAGTCGCCCTAGGGGGCGTGGTCGACTGCCTAACTATGGCTACACCTTC.

The chain carries TRBV5-4 and TRBJ2-6; no clear D. Germline-derived CDR1 and CDR2 are SGHNT and YYREEE (reference sequence). V was shortened by 0 bases and J by 2 bases, with 6 bases between the two germline ends. The CDR3 is made up of 15 amino acids. The CDR3 protein is CASSLELTGANVLTF. CDR3 DNA sequence: TGTGCCAGCAGCTTGGAGCTCACTGGGGCCAACGTCCTGACTTTC.

The chain recombines TRBV27 with TRBJ1-3, with D tentatively TRBD1 (5 bases). The CDR3 consists of 14 residues. CDR1 MNHEY and CDR2 SMNVEV come from the germline V gene (reference sequence). The V end was cut by 6 bases, the J end by 2 bases, with 11 bases between. The CDR3 protein is CASRPAGTGNTIYF. CDR3 nucleotide sequence: TGTGCCAGCAGACCAGCAGGGACTGGAAACACCATATATTTT.